The rows below give T cell receptor beta chains drawn from one sample of a study of T-cell reconstitution after alpha-beta-depleted transplantation in children. MiXCR, applied by TCRdb to the PCR reads, yields one record per CDR3 protein. The sample gives 98,000 or so distinct CDR3 sequences, approximately 6.4% of which show up once; 20% to 25% is in the top ten. This material consisted of PBMCs, mostly from graft donor cells, taken 360 days after TCRalphabeta/CD19-depleted stem cell transplant. The source is a male patient aged 2 to 10 who had a stem cell transplant for acute lymphoblastic leukemia, so the T cells may come from the graft donor. CDR3s include the opening cysteine and the closing phenylalanine or tryptophan. Each record gives: D gene, J gene, clone size, V gene, CDR3 DNA, CDR3 protein. D genes are given only for firm matches. Expanded clones are given a class, and other clones once, few, many or no size at all.

D gene: TRBD1
J gene: TRBJ2-7
clone size: few
V gene: TRBV6-2/TRBV6-3
CDR3 DNA: TGTGCCAGCAGCAAGTTCCGCAGCAGGGACAGTAAGAGATTCCTCTACGAGCAGTACTTC
CDR3 protein: CASSKFRSRDSKRFLYEQYF

D gene: NA
J gene: TRBJ1-5
clone size: many
V gene: TRBV12-3/TRBV12-4
CDR3 DNA: TGTGCCAGCGCGGGGGGTAGCAATCAGCCCCAGCATTTT
CDR3 protein: CASAGGSNQPQHF

D gene: NA
J gene: TRBJ2-5
clone size: few
V gene: TRBV20-1
CDR3 DNA: TGCAGTGCTAGAGATCTAGGTAGCTTAGAGACCCAGTACTTC
CDR3 protein: CSARDLGSLETQYF

D gene: NA
J gene: TRBJ2-5
clone size: many
V gene: TRBV14
CDR3 DNA: TGTGCCAGCAGCCAACAGGGAGAGACCCAGTACTTC
CDR3 protein: CASSQQGETQYF

D gene: NA
J gene: TRBJ2-3
clone size: few
V gene: TRBV7-2
CDR3 DNA: TGTGCCAGCAGCTTGCGCAGGGATACAGATACGCAGTATTTT
CDR3 protein: CASSLRRDTDTQYF

D gene: NA
J gene: TRBJ2-2
clone size: many
V gene: TRBV9
CDR3 DNA: TGTGCCAGCAGCGTAGCTATCACAGGGGAGGACACCGGGGAGCTGTTTTTT
CDR3 protein: CASSVAITGEDTGELFF

D gene: NA
J gene: TRBJ2-4
clone size: many
V gene: TRBV24-1
CDR3 DNA: TGTGCCACCAGTGACAAGAACATTCAGTACTTC
CDR3 protein: CATSDKNIQYF

D gene: TRBD1
J gene: TRBJ2-1
clone size: few
V gene: TRBV9
CDR3 DNA: TGTGCCAGCAGCTCAGGGGGACATTCCCACTCCAGTGAGCAGTTCTTC
CDR3 protein: CASSSGGHSHSSEQFF

D gene: NA
J gene: TRBJ2-7
clone size: many
V gene: TRBV2
CDR3 DNA: TGTGCCAGCAGCCCCTCCCTACTAGAAAGGAACGAGCAGTACTTC
CDR3 protein: CASSPSLLERNEQYF

D gene: NA
J gene: TRBJ2-5
clone size: few
V gene: TRBV7-9
CDR3 DNA: TGTGCCAGCAGCCTCCTATGGGGCAGAGAGACCCAGTACTTC
CDR3 protein: CASSLLWGRETQYF

D gene: TRBD2
J gene: TRBJ2-5
clone size: many
V gene: TRBV7-9
CDR3 DNA: TGTGCCAGTGGAGCGGGAAAAGAGACCCAGTACTTC
CDR3 protein: CASGAGKETQYF

D gene: TRBD1
J gene: TRBJ2-1
clone size: many
V gene: TRBV5-1
CDR3 DNA: TGCGCCAGCAGCTATTGGACAGGGCGTGAGCAGTTCTTC
CDR3 protein: CASSYWTGREQFF

D gene: NA
J gene: TRBJ2-2
clone size: many
V gene: TRBV10-3
CDR3 DNA: TGTGCCATCCATCGAGGGGACGGGGAGCTGTTTTTT
CDR3 protein: CAIHRGDGELFF

D gene: NA
J gene: TRBJ1-4
clone size: many
V gene: TRBV7-9
CDR3 DNA: TGTGCCAGCAGCCCCAAACGGAATGAAAAACTGTTTTTT
CDR3 protein: CASSPKRNEKLFF

D gene: TRBD2
J gene: TRBJ2-1
clone size: NA
V gene: TRBV20-1
CDR3 DNA: TGCAGTGCTAGAGGACTAGCGGTTCACTACAATGAGCAGTTCTTC
CDR3 protein: CSARGLAVHYNEQFF

D gene: TRBD2
J gene: TRBJ2-7
clone size: few
V gene: TRBV27
CDR3 DNA: TGTGCCAGCAGTTTACTAGCGGGAGCGGGAGAGCAGTACTTC
CDR3 protein: CASSLLAGAGEQYF

D gene: TRBD2
J gene: TRBJ2-3
clone size: NA
V gene: TRBV7-3
CDR3 DNA: TGTGCCAGCAGCTTCCTAGCGGGAGCCTCAGATACGCAGTATTTT
CDR3 protein: CASSFLAGASDTQYF

D gene: TRBD2
J gene: TRBJ2-1
clone size: NA
V gene: TRBV28
CDR3 DNA: TGTGCCAGCAGTTTACTAGCGGGAGGTCCCGAGGGAAGGGTCTTC
CDR3 protein: CASSLLAGGPEGRVF

D gene: NA
J gene: TRBJ2-7
clone size: many
V gene: TRBV20-1
CDR3 DNA: TGCAGTGCTACGAGGAGTGCCTCCTACGAGCAGTACTTC
CDR3 protein: CSATRSASYEQYF

D gene: NA
J gene: TRBJ2-1
clone size: many
V gene: TRBV4-3
CDR3 DNA: TGCGCCAGCAGCCAAACTACCCGCTCCTACAATGAGCAGTTCTTC
CDR3 protein: CASSQTTRSYNEQFF

D gene: NA
J gene: TRBJ2-3
clone size: few
V gene: TRBV27
CDR3 DNA: TGTGCCAGCAGTTTGTGGTCCAGTTCCCTCACCACAGATACGCAGTATTTT
CDR3 protein: CASSLWSSSLTTDTQYF

D gene: NA
J gene: TRBJ1-5
clone size: NA
V gene: TRBV2
CDR3 DNA: TGTGCCAGCAGGGGGAGGGTCAAGCAGCCCCAGCATTTT
CDR3 protein: CASRGRVKQPQHF

D gene: NA
J gene: TRBJ1-6
clone size: many
V gene: TRBV11-2
CDR3 DNA: TGTGCCAGCAGCACGGGACAATCTCTCCACTTT
CDR3 protein: CASSTGQSLHF

D gene: NA
J gene: TRBJ2-3
clone size: few
V gene: TRBV18
CDR3 DNA: TGTGCCAGCTCACCCCAGCGGAATACGCAGTATTTT
CDR3 protein: CASSPQRNTQYF

D gene: NA
J gene: TRBJ2-5
clone size: NA
V gene: TRBV5-1
CDR3 DNA: TGCGCCAGCAGCACCCAGGGCCATCAAGAGACCCAGTACTTC
CDR3 protein: CASSTQGHQETQYF

D gene: TRBD2
J gene: TRBJ2-3
clone size: many
V gene: TRBV24-1
CDR3 DNA: TGTGCCACCAGTGATTTCGGGGGGTCAGATACGCAGTATTTT
CDR3 protein: CATSDFGGSDTQYF

D gene: NA
J gene: TRBJ1-2
clone size: few
V gene: TRBV20-1
CDR3 DNA: TGCAGTGCTAGGTCTGGACGGGGGAACTATGGCTACACCTTC
CDR3 protein: CSARSGRGNYGYTF

D gene: NA
J gene: TRBJ2-1
clone size: many
V gene: TRBV7-9
CDR3 DNA: TGTGCCAGCAGCACCTATTACAGGGACAATGAGCAGTTCTTC
CDR3 protein: CASSTYYRDNEQFF

D gene: TRBD2
J gene: TRBJ2-1
clone size: many
V gene: TRBV7-3
CDR3 DNA: TGTGCCAGCAGCTTAAGAATAGCGGGATATGCAATTGACAATGAGCAGTTCTTC
CDR3 protein: CASSLRIAGYAIDNEQFF

D gene: NA
J gene: TRBJ2-3
clone size: many
V gene: TRBV12-3/TRBV12-4
CDR3 DNA: TGTGCCAGCAGTTCGCCGGGACTTTACACAGATACGCAGTATTTT
CDR3 protein: CASSSPGLYTDTQYF

D gene: NA
J gene: TRBJ1-2
clone size: few
V gene: TRBV12-3/TRBV12-4
CDR3 DNA: TGTGCCAGCAGTTTAGTAAGCCGTAACTATGGCTACACCTTC
CDR3 protein: CASSLVSRNYGYTF

D gene: NA
J gene: TRBJ2-7
clone size: many
V gene: TRBV10-3
CDR3 DNA: TGTGCCATCAGTGAGGGGCTACCGGGGGTCTACGAGCAGTACTTC
CDR3 protein: CAISEGLPGVYEQYF

D gene: NA
J gene: TRBJ2-3
clone size: many
V gene: TRBV29-1
CDR3 DNA: TGCAGCGTTGAGGGGACGGGAGTGGTAGATACGCAGTATTTT
CDR3 protein: CSVEGTGVVDTQYF

D gene: NA
J gene: TRBJ2-7
clone size: few
V gene: TRBV28
CDR3 DNA: TGTGCCAGCAGCTTTCCAGGGCCCACCTACGAGCAGTACTTC
CDR3 protein: CASSFPGPTYEQYF

D gene: TRBD1
J gene: TRBJ2-7
clone size: NA
V gene: TRBV24-1
CDR3 DNA: TGTGCCACCAGTCGTTTAGGGGACAGCATCTACGAGCAGTACTTC
CDR3 protein: CATSRLGDSIYEQYF

D gene: NA
J gene: TRBJ2-2
clone size: NA
V gene: TRBV2
CDR3 DNA: TGTGCCAGCAAGACCTTTACCGGGGAGCTGTTTTTT
CDR3 protein: CASKTFTGELFF

D gene: TRBD1
J gene: TRBJ2-2
clone size: few
V gene: TRBV5-1
CDR3 DNA: TGCGCCAGCAGCCAACCGACAGGGATGAACACCGGGGAGCTGTTTTTT
CDR3 protein: CASSQPTGMNTGELFF

D gene: NA
J gene: TRBJ2-3
clone size: few
V gene: TRBV9
CDR3 DNA: TGTGCCAGCAGCGGGAGGGGGGCTCTCACAGATACGCAGTATTTT
CDR3 protein: CASSGRGALTDTQYF

D gene: TRBD2
J gene: TRBJ2-5
clone size: NA
V gene: TRBV6-1
CDR3 DNA: TGTGCCAGCAGCCGCTCAGCGGGGGGGCCTTTGGAGACCCAGTACTTC
CDR3 protein: CASSRSAGGPLETQYF

D gene: TRBD1
J gene: TRBJ2-7
clone size: many
V gene: TRBV29-1
CDR3 DNA: TGCAGCGTTGAAGGGCCTGGCCCTGACAGGGGGACCTACGAGCAGTACTTC
CDR3 protein: CSVEGPGPDRGTYEQYF

D gene: NA
J gene: TRBJ1-1
clone size: NA
V gene: TRBV19
CDR3 DNA: TGTGCCAGTAGTCCCCTGGTGAACACTGAAGCTTTCTTT
CDR3 protein: CASSPLVNTEAFF

D gene: NA
J gene: TRBJ2-2
clone size: NA
V gene: TRBV5-1
CDR3 DNA: TGCGCCAGCAGCTTGGTTCCGGGAACGGGCACCGGGGAGCTGTTTTTT
CDR3 protein: CASSLVPGTGTGELFF

D gene: NA
J gene: TRBJ2-1
clone size: NA
V gene: TRBV6-2/TRBV6-3
CDR3 DNA: TGTGCCAGCAGCACCCGGAGGGATGAGCAGTTCTTC
CDR3 protein: CASSTRRDEQFF

D gene: NA
J gene: TRBJ2-7
clone size: few
V gene: TRBV7-9
CDR3 DNA: TGTGCCAGCAGCTCATCCCCGGGGAGAGAGCAGTACTTC
CDR3 protein: CASSSSPGREQYF

D gene: TRBD1
J gene: TRBJ1-2
clone size: many
V gene: TRBV10-3
CDR3 DNA: TGTGCCATCAGTCCCCCGGGACAGGGGATTAACTATGGCTACACCTTC
CDR3 protein: CAISPPGQGINYGYTF

D gene: TRBD2
J gene: TRBJ2-7
clone size: NA
V gene: TRBV2
CDR3 DNA: TGTGCCAGCACGGGAGGGCCCTACGAGCAGTACTTC
CDR3 protein: CASTGGPYEQYF

D gene: TRBD2
J gene: TRBJ2-1
clone size: NA
V gene: TRBV11-2
CDR3 DNA: TGTGCCAGCAGCTTAGGGACTACGGGACTAGCGGGGTACAATGAGCAGTTCTTC
CDR3 protein: CASSLGTTGLAGYNEQFF

D gene: TRBD1
J gene: TRBJ1-1
clone size: many
V gene: TRBV9
CDR3 DNA: TGTGCCAGCAGCGTGGGAGGGACAGGGGCCGGCACTGAAGCTTTCTTT
CDR3 protein: CASSVGGTGAGTEAFF

D gene: NA
J gene: TRBJ2-1
clone size: many
V gene: TRBV2
CDR3 DNA: TGTGCCAGCAGTAAACCCCGAGGGGACAATGAGCAGTTCTTC
CDR3 protein: CASSKPRGDNEQFF

D gene: NA
J gene: TRBJ2-1
clone size: few
V gene: TRBV6-5
CDR3 DNA: TGTGCCAGCAGTTACTCGGGCGGATACAATGAGCAGTTCTTC
CDR3 protein: CASSYSGGYNEQFF

D gene: TRBD2
J gene: TRBJ2-3
clone size: few
V gene: TRBV4-1
CDR3 DNA: TGCGCCAGCAGCCAAGAGTGGCGGGGGACCAACACAGATACGCAGTATTTT
CDR3 protein: CASSQEWRGTNTDTQYF

D gene: NA
J gene: TRBJ1-1
clone size: NA
V gene: TRBV20-1
CDR3 DNA: TGCAGTGCGCCGGGGTTCTCCCCCAGGGAGGTCACTGAAGCTTTCTTT
CDR3 protein: CSAPGFSPREVTEAFF

D gene: TRBD2
J gene: TRBJ2-1
clone size: many
V gene: TRBV7-8
CDR3 DNA: TGTGCCAGCAGCTTAGAGCCGGGACTAGGGGTCTACAATGAGCAGTTCTTC
CDR3 protein: CASSLEPGLGVYNEQFF

D gene: TRBD2
J gene: TRBJ2-1
clone size: many
V gene: TRBV4-3
CDR3 DNA: TGCGCCAGCTCCCCGGGACTAGCTTACAATGAGCAGTTCTTC
CDR3 protein: CASSPGLAYNEQFF

D gene: NA
J gene: TRBJ1-1
clone size: many
V gene: TRBV7-9
CDR3 DNA: TGTGCCAGCAGCGCGGGGGGGGCGGACACTGAAGCTTTCTTT
CDR3 protein: CASSAGGADTEAFF